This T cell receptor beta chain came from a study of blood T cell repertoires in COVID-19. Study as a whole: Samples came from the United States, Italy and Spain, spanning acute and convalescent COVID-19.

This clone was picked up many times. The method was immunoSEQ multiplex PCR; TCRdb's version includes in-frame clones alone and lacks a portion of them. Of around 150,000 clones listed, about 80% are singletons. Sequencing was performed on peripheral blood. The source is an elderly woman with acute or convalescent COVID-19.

The CDR3 DNA reads TGCGCCAGCAGCTTGTTCGGTGCAACTAATGAAAAACTGTTTTTT. This codes for CASSLFGATNEKLFF. This chain joins TRBV5-1 and TRBJ1-4; D gene ambiguous. Germline CDR1 SGHRS, CDR2 YFSETQ. V was clipped by 1 base and J by 0 bases, with 7 bases between them. CDR3 length: 15 residues.